The 28 T cell receptor beta chains reported below all come from one sample, sequenced in a study of CD8 T cells in ankylosing spondylitis. TCRdb re-derived calls from the 5' RACE reads in MiXCR, one entry per CDR3 protein. The top ten clones hold roughly 5% of a sample with around 230,000 distinct CDR3 sequences, roughly 8.2% of them seen once. Sequencing was done on a sample of blood, either unsorted or a sorted T cell fraction (not recorded which). The receptors originated from a female donor with ankylosing spondylitis or in good health (not recorded which).

This clonotype has ten or more counts. The rearrangement joins TRBV5-1 to TRBJ2-5; 8 bases are a match to TRBD2. CDR1 and CDR2 (germline): SGHRS, YFSETQ. V gave up 2 bases and J gave up 2 bases; unmatched junction bases: 8. This CDR3 comprises 16 residues. CDR3 sequence (DNA): TGCGCCAGCAGCTTCGGGACTAGGAATTTTCAAGAGACCCAGTACTTC. It specifies CASSFGTRNFQETQYF.

This clonotype was observed many times. The chain links TRBV4-3 to TRBJ1-5; no definite D call. Germline assignment: CDR1 LGHNA and CDR2 YSLEER. V lost 1 base and J lost 4, with 11 bases in between. This CDR3 comprises 15 residues. CDR3 loop: CASSQGVPGNQPQHF. The CDR3 nucleotides are TGCGCCAGCAGCCAAGGGGTCCCTGGGAATCAGCCCCAGCATTTT.

At least ten counts were recorded for this clonotype. J is TRBJ2-7 and V is TRBV6-2 or TRBV6-3, with TRBD2 identical over 8 bases. The CDR3 spans 14 residues. The germline V gene encodes CDR1 MNHEY and CDR2 SVGEGT. Trimming removed 6 bases from V and 1 base from J; junction bases left unmatched: 5. The CDR3 spells CASRRVAGSYEQYF. The CDR3 nucleotides are TGTGCCAGCAGAAGAGTAGCGGGGTCCTACGAGCAGTACTTC.

This clonotype was seen many times. The genes are TRBV6-1 and TRBJ2-2; TRBD1 agrees at 7 bases. The V segment lost 5 bases and the J segment 0 bases; nucleotides outside the gene matches: 9. The CDR3 extends over 17 amino acids. The V gene's germline CDR1 is MNHNS and CDR2 SASEGT. In nucleotides, the CDR3 is TGTGCCAGCAGTCCCCCGGGACAGATAGCGAACACCGGGGAGCTGTTTTTT. It codes for CASSPPGQIANTGELFF.

This sequence joins TRBV7-2 and TRBJ1-1; D not certain. The germline V gene encodes CDR1 SGHTA and CDR2 FQGNSA. The V end lost 6 bases, the J end lost 1 base, and 12 bases lay between the germline ends. This CDR3 contains 14 residues. DNA for the CDR3: TGTGCCAGCAGTTCGGACGCCACGAACACTGAAGCTTTCTTT. Its translation is CASSSDATNTEAFF.

This clonotype was seen once. This chain connects TRBV19 to TRBJ1-1; 10 bases map to TRBD1. The CDR3 runs to 14 residues. V lost 7 bases to trimming and J lost 5 bases; unmatched junction nucleotides: 7. The germline V gene encodes CDR1 LNHDA and CDR2 SQIVND (reference sequence). CDR3 in amino acids: CASTAGTGVTEAFF. The CDR3 coding sequence is TGTGCCAGTACCGCCGGGACAGGGGTTACTGAAGCTTTCTTT.

The sample holds many counts of this clonotype. The chain employs TRBV4-3 and TRBJ1-3; 7 nucleotides match TRBD1. This CDR3 spans 15 amino acids. Losses at the gene ends were 2 bases for V and 7 bases for J; bases not matched to a gene: 8. CDR1 LGHNA and CDR2 YSLEER come from the germline V gene. In DNA form, the CDR3 reads TGCGCCAGCAGCCAAAGCCAGGGGGGTCGGAACACCATATATTTT. It codes for CASSQSQGGRNTIYF.

This clonotype was observed many times. V gene TRBV15 combines with J gene TRBJ2-2; D remains ambiguous. This CDR3 is built from 15 residues. The germline gives CDR1 LNHNV, CDR2 YYDKDF (reference sequence). Trimming took off 0 bases at V and 6 bases at J, with 11 bases between the two ends. The CDR3 DNA sequence: TGTGCCACCAGCAGAGATCAAGTGGTACCCGGGGAGCTGTTTTTT. Amino acid sequence: CATSRDQVVPGELFF.

This clonotype was counted ten times or more. V and J are TRBV7-2 and TRBJ1-1, with 8 nucleotides matching TRBD1. J lost 5 bases, V lost 6 bases, and 11 bases had no gene match. This CDR3 is built from 15 residues. Germline CDR1 is SGHTA and CDR2 is FQGNSA. The CDR3 DNA reads TGTGCCAGCAGTCTCTGGACAGGGACGGGAACTGAAGCTTTCTTT. This encodes CASSLWTGTGTEAFF.

This clonotype was recorded many times. The rearrangement joins TRBV15 to TRBJ1-5; D gene ambiguous. The CDR3 has 15 amino acids. From germline, CDR1 is LNHNV and CDR2 YYDKDF (reference sequence). Trimming removed 3 bases at V and 0 bases at J, with 9 bases between. The CDR3 loop reads CATSSYGYSNQPQHF. CDR3 nucleotides: TGTGCCACCAGCAGTTACGGCTATAGCAATCAGCCCCAGCATTTT.

This clonotype occurred many times. This CDR3 reads CSARATRTDQGYTF. CDR3 bases: TGCAGTGCTAGGGCGACCCGGACAGACCAGGGCTACACCTTC. V and J are TRBV20-1 and TRBJ1-2, with D maybe TRBD1 (6 bases). The CDR3 length is 14 residues. The germline V and J ends were trimmed by 3 bases and 8 bases, with 19 bases remaining between them. Germline lookup yields CDR1 DFQATT and CDR2 SNEGSKA (reference sequence).

The sample holds one count of this clonotype. A much larger clonotype is one base distant, so this may be a read error. The chain is built from TRBV7-9 and TRBJ1-1; D remains ambiguous. The CDR3 is made up of 11 amino acids. Looked up from germline, CDR1 is SEHNR and CDR2 is FQNEAQ (reference sequence). CDR3 sequence: CTSSLGSGAFF. The CDR3 DNA reads TGTACCAGCAGCTTAGGGAGTGGAGCTTTCTTT.

This clonotype was seen at least ten times. The chain links TRBV6-2 or TRBV6-3 to TRBJ2-1; D possibly matches TRBD1 or TRBD2 (5 bases each). This CDR3 region has 16 residues. Trimming left V 5 bases short and J 7 bases short, with 21 bases between. Germline V gives CDR1 MNHEY, CDR2 SVGEGT. CDR3 loop: CASSPHAGLGVNEQFF. CDR3 DNA sequence: TGTGCCAGCAGTCCGCATGCCGGCCTGGGGGTGAATGAGCAGTTCTTC.

This clonotype was recorded many times. The V and J genes are TRBV12-5 and TRBJ2-7; either TRBD1 or TRBD2 may supply D (5 bases each). The CDR3 extends over 14 amino acids. Trimming took 5 bases from V and 2 from J, leaving 13 bases between them. Germline V gene sequence: CDR1 LGHNT, CDR2 FRNRAP. The CDR3: CASGPRDGPYEQYF. In nucleotides, the CDR3 is TGTGCTAGTGGTCCCCGGGACGGCCCCTACGAGCAGTACTTC. Using reference TRBV12-5 and TRBJ2-7 for the parts outside the CDR3, the full variable domain is DARVTQTPRHKVTEMGQEVTMRCQPILGHNTVFWYRQTMMQGLELLAYFRNRAPLDDSGMPKDRFSAEMPDATLATLKIQPSEPRDSAVYFCASGPRDGPYEQYFGPGTRLTVT.

This clonotype occurred many times. The gene calls are TRBV6-1 and TRBJ2-1, with D possibly TRBD1 on 5 matching bases. Trimming stripped 6 bases from V and 7 bases from J, with 22 bases between. The CDR3 covers 16 residues. Germline V CDR1 and CDR2: MNHNS, SASEGT. The CDR3 loop reads CASSLRAAVSRNEQFF. CDR3 sequence (DNA): TGTGCCAGCAGCCTCAGGGCGGCAGTATCTCGAAATGAGCAGTTCTTC.

This clonotype was detected many times. The rearrangement uses TRBV19 and TRBJ2-1; unclear D gene. V lost 7 bases, J lost 6 bases, and 7 bases lay in between. The CDR3 consists of 11 residues. CDR1 LNHDA and CDR2 SQIVND come from the germline V gene (reference sequence). This CDR3 is CASTSSNEQFF. DNA of the CDR3: TGTGCCAGTACGAGCAGCAATGAGCAGTTCTTC. Based on the CDR3 plus reference TRBV19 and TRBJ2-1, the full variable domain is DGGITQSPKYLFRKEGQNVTLSCEQNLNHDAMYWYRQDPGQGLRLIYYSQIVNDFQKGDIAEGYSVSREKKESFPLTVTSAQKNPTAFYLCASTSSNEQFFGPGTRLTVL.

This clonotype appeared many times. The chain couples TRBV12-3 or TRBV12-4 to TRBJ2-6; D is perhaps TRBD1 (6 bases). CDR3 length equals 15 residues. Between the trimmed V and J ends, which lost 6 bases and 4 bases, there was a span of 13 bases. CDR3 amino acids: CASSPSGAGANVLTF. The CDR3 DNA follows: TGTGCCAGCAGCCCCTCAGGGGCCGGGGCCAACGTCCTGACTTTC.

This clonotype was recorded a few times. The chain has TRBV6-4 and TRBJ2-6, with D perhaps assigned TRBD1 or TRBD2 (5 bases each). The CDR3 is 15 residues long. Trimming stripped 7 bases from V and 1 base from J, with 11 bases between. CDR1 is MRHNA, CDR2 SNTAGT, per germline. CDR3 amino acids: CASTTWGSGANVLTF. The CDR3, as DNA: TGTGCCAGCACCACCTGGGGGTCTGGGGCCAACGTCCTGACTTTC.

This clonotype was counted many times. The rearrangement links TRBV20-1 to TRBJ2-2, with D possibly being TRBD2 (6 bases). V lost 3 bases to trimming and J lost 0 bases, with 14 bases between them. The CDR3 loop spans 16 amino acids. Germline lookup yields CDR1 DFQATT and CDR2 SNEGSKA (reference sequence). CDR3 sequence reads: CSASLNGGANTGELFF. The CDR3 DNA reads TGCAGTGCTAGTCTTAATGGCGGGGCGAACACCGGGGAGCTGTTTTTT.

This clonotype was picked up many times. The DNA of the CDR3 is TGCGCCAGCAGTCTGATGGTGACCCACGAGACCCAGTACTTC. Its protein is CASSLMVTHETQYF. The rearrangement joins TRBV23-1 to TRBJ2-5; D is uncertain. TRBV23-1 is an ORF, and what it does is uncertain. The CDR3 contains 14 residues. V was trimmed by 4 bases and J by 5 bases, leaving 14 bases between them.

This clonotype was counted many times. The chain combines TRBV25-1 with TRBJ1-1, with unresolved D. The V end lost 7 bases, the J end lost 3 bases, and 12 bases lay between the germline ends. The CDR3 totals 13 residues. CDR1 is MGHDK and CDR2 is SYGVNS in the germline V gene. The CDR3, as DNA: TGTGCCAGCACCTCGGACTTTTACACTGAAGCTTTCTTT. Protein: CASTSDFYTEAFF.

This clonotype has a count of ten or more. The V gene is TRBV24-1, the J gene TRBJ2-3; D uncertain. Germline V gives CDR1 KGHDR, CDR2 SFDVKD. Trimming took off 3 bases at V and 5 bases at J, with 8 bases between the two ends. The CDR3 length is 13 residues. CDR3 sequence reads: CATSDPLRDTQYF. CDR3 coding DNA: TGTGCCACCAGTGATCCCCTGCGAGATACGCAGTATTTT.

This clonotype was seen just once. This clone may be a read error of a much larger clone one base away. The chain recombines TRBV12-3 or TRBV12-4 with TRBJ1-3; D uncertain. CDR3 length: 14 amino acids. Trimming shortened V by 7 bases and J by 2 bases, and 12 bases separated the two germline ends. The CDR3 is CASTGWRPGNTIYF. Written as DNA, the CDR3 is TGTGCCAGCACCGGTTGGAGGCCTGGAAACACCATATATTTT.

This clonotype was recorded at least ten times. This chain connects TRBV28 to TRBJ2-1; 9 positions agree with TRBD2. The ends lost 6 bases at V and 7 bases at J; junction bases unmatched: 22. The germline gives CDR1 MDHEN, CDR2 SYDVKM. This CDR3 region has 19 residues. The CDR3 region is CASSLTLLSSGLAENEQFF. The CDR3 DNA reads TGTGCCAGCAGCCTTACGCTCTTATCCTCGGGACTAGCTGAAAATGAGCAGTTCTTC. The complete variable domain, with remaining parts taken from reference TRBV28 and TRBJ2-1, reads DVKVTQSSRYLVKRTGEKVFLECVQDMDHENMFWYRQDPGLGLRLIYFSYDVKMKEKGDIPEGYSVSREKKERFSLILESASTNQTSMYLCASSLTLLSSGLAENEQFFGPGTRLTVL.

This clonotype was seen many times. This chain joins TRBV12-5 and TRBJ2-1; D perhaps matches TRBD1 (5 bases). CDR3 size: 17 residues. V lost 0 bases, J lost 7 bases, and 19 bases lay in between. CDR1 is LGHNT, CDR2 FRNRAP, per germline. CDR3 residues: CASGLVPPQAPWNEQFF. The CDR3 DNA sequence: TGTGCTAGTGGTTTGGTACCCCCACAGGCCCCCTGGAATGAGCAGTTCTTC.

This clonotype was found many times. The chain joins TRBV20-1 to TRBJ2-1; 10 bases fit TRBD2. CDR3 length equals 14 residues. V shed 6 bases and J 4 bases; nucleotides not matched to a gene: 6. Germline CDR1 reads DFQATT; CDR2 reads SNEGSKA (reference sequence). The CDR3 DNA sequence: TGCAGTGCAATCACTAGCGGGATTTACAATGAGCAGTTCTTC. It codes for CSAITSGIYNEQFF.

The chain links TRBV27 to TRBJ2-6; D remains unclear. The germline V gene encodes CDR1 MNHEY and CDR2 SMNVEV (reference sequence). Between the trimmed V and J ends, which lost 4 bases and 0 bases, there was a span of 13 bases. The CDR3 runs 17 residues. The CDR3: CASSSLLVNSGANVLTF. The CDR3 nucleotides read TGTGCCAGCAGTTCCCTGTTAGTAAACTCTGGGGCCAACGTCCTGACTTTC.

This sequence joins TRBV20-1 and TRBJ2-4; D is perhaps TRBD2 (6 bases). CDR3 length: 17 amino acids. Germline lookup yields CDR1 DFQATT and CDR2 SNEGSKA (reference sequence). Trimming pared 3 bases from V and 0 bases from J, leaving 18 bases between. The CDR3 sequence: CSASPARVAVAKNIQYF. CDR3 DNA: TGCAGTGCTAGCCCAGCAAGGGTAGCGGTAGCCAAAAACATTCAGTACTTC.